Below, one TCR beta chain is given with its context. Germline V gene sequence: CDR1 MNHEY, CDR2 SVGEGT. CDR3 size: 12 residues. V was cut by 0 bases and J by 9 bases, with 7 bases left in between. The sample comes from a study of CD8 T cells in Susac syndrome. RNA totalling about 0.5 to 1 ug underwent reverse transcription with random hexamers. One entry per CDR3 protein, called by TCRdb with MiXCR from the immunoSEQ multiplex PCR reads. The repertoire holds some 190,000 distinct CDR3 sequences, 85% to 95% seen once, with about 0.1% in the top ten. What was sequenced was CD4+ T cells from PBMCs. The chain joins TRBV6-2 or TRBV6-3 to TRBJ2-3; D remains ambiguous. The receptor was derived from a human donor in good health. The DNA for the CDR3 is TGTGCCAGCAGTTACTCTCAGAGGACGCAGTATTTT. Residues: CASSYSQRTQYF.